This TCR beta chain was recorded in a study of T cell changes during pregnancy in multiple sclerosis. The CDR3 has 13 amino acids. Trimming took off 8 bases at V and 3 bases at J, with 10 bases between the two ends. Germline V gene sequence: CDR1 SEHNR, CDR2 FQNEAQ (reference sequence). Profiling relied on immunoSEQ multiplex PCR, and the TCRdb table lists in-frame clones only, not all of them. The sample consists of roughly 28,000 clones, around nine tenths of them appearing once. The genes are TRBV7-9 and TRBJ2-2; possible D gene TRBD1, 5 bases. Sequencing was performed on CD8+ T cells from peripheral blood mononuclear cells, taken before pregnancy. The clonotype comes from a female donor with multiple sclerosis, enrolled in a pregnancy study. The CDR3 is CASPQEYTGELFF. The CDR3 nucleotides read TGTGCCAGCCCACAGGAGTACACCGGGGAGCTGTTTTTT.